This T cell receptor (beta chain) was recovered during a study of blood T cell repertoires in COVID-19. Whole-study context: PBMCs, B-cell-depleted T cells, or T cells provided the cDNA or gDNA that made up the material.

The germline V gene has CDR1 SGHDT and CDR2 YYEEEE. Trimming cost V 1 base and J 4 bases, with 14 bases left between them. This CDR3 is 15 amino acids long. Authors' analysis steps: Estimates of nucleated cell counts were drawn from the amplification of reference gene primers. Data came from immunoSEQ multiplex PCR; TCRdb stores just in-frame clones and leaves some out. V and J calls and clone size follow that table, whereas D and trimming were derived from the DNA. This table has tens of thousands of clones, over 80% appearing once. The specimen sequenced was peripheral blood. The sequence was obtained from a man aged 45-65 years with acute or convalescent COVID-19. This chain links TRBV5-6 with TRBJ1-1, with a tentative D call TRBD1 (5 bases). CDR3 coding DNA: TGTGCCAGCAGCTTGATGGGGGGGACGAGCACTGAAGCTTTCTTT. It is translated as CASSLMGGTSTEAFF.